The sequence of this T cell receptor (beta chain) was determined in a study of cytomegalovirus exposure and HLA in healthy donors. Study outcomes and limitations: Researchers counted 150 to 200 TCR beta chains as cytomegalovirus-associated. Cytomegalovirus status, reportedly, was diagnosed with high specificity and sensitivity by the classifier.

As for this clone: What it recognizes is unknown.

Among the roughly 120 subjects of the validation cohort, separate from the approximately 670-subject first cohort, were the donors. The method was immunoSEQ multiplex PCR; TCRdb's version includes in-frame clones alone and lacks a portion of them. Of about 360,000 clones listed, roughly 88% are singletons. Sample: PBMCs. The clonotype comes from a young woman in good health and CMV-seronegative.

The CDR3 protein is CASSQSREGTEAFF. The CDR3 DNA reads as TGCGCCAGCAGCCAAAGTCGGGAGGGCACTGAAGCTTTCTTT. The V gene is TRBV4-1, the J gene TRBJ1-1; D gene unclear. Trimming removed 2 bases at V and 4 bases at J, with 11 bases between. The CDR3 spans 14 residues. The germline V gene encodes CDR1 MGHRA and CDR2 YSYEKL.